Sequencing of this T cell receptor (beta chain) was carried out in a study of shared clonotypes between healthy human individuals. In the study overall: The study enrolled a couple of women and three men aged 18 to 49.

In the original processing: Filtering of immunoSEQ junctional sequences could not match full-length read filtering. Clones were sequenced by immunoSEQ multiplex PCR, and TCRdb holds only the in-frame ones, with some missing. V and J calls and clone size come straight from that table; D and trimming were deduced from the DNA. Of approximately 1.4 million clones listed, nearly 99% are singletons. Naive CD45RA+ and memory CD45RA-negative subsets were split from CD4+ cells. Germline V gene data show CDR1 as SGHRS and CDR2 as YFSETQ. The CDR3 consists of 15 residues. V was shortened by 1 base and J by 1 base, with 11 bases between the two germline ends.

The specimen was naive CD4+ T cells sorted from blood. The sample's subset: CD45RA+ positively selected. The chain combines TRBV5-1 with TRBJ1-1; maybe TRBD1 (5 bases). The receptor was derived from a man under 40 in good health. CDR3: CASSLQGEGNTEAFF. For the CDR3, the DNA is TGCGCCAGCAGCTTGCAGGGAGAAGGGAACACTGAAGCTTTCTTT.